The 17 T cell receptor beta chains in this list originate from one sample, sequenced in a study of shared clonotypes between healthy human individuals (dated by TCRdb to about 2020). Library method: the immunoSEQ multiplex PCR assay. The clones in this table, taken by TCRdb from immuneACCESS, are in-frame only. Not every clone is retained; where verified, under half of the shortfall comes from an unresolved V gene, and the cause of the rest is unknown. In this sample the table shows 2 million or so clones, around 95% of which occur a single time. In total, the top ten clones hold 0.1% to 0.15% of the sample. Sequencing used naive CD4+ T cells sorted from blood. The intended sense of this specimen's cell subset or site label: CD45RA+ positively selected. All receptors derive from a man in his late teens or twenties in good health.

The chain carries TRBV6-5 and TRBJ2-7; 7 nucleotides align to TRBD1. The junction had 9 bases not matched to a gene; V was cut back by 6 bases and J by 1 base. Germline CDR1 is MNHEY and CDR2 is SVGAGI. The CDR3 contains 15 residues. CDR3 in amino acids: CASRPFTGDSYEQYF. As DNA, the CDR3 is TGTGCCAGCAGACCGTTCACAGGGGATTCCTACGAGCAGTACTTC.

The rearrangement joins TRBV5-1 to TRBJ2-7; tentative D call: TRBD2 (6 bases). The V and J ends lost 4 bases and 6 bases respectively, with 14 bases between them. The CDR3 length is 13 residues. Germline V gene lookup returns CDR1 SGHRS and CDR2 YFSETQ. CDR3 in DNA: TGCGCCAGCAGCCTGGGGACTTCCCTCGAGCAGTACTTC. This translates into CASSLGTSLEQYF.

V and J are TRBV4-1 and TRBJ1-2; 8 nucleotides align to TRBD1. The V gene end was trimmed by 6 bases and the J gene end by 10 bases; junction bases not matched to a gene: 7. There are 12 residues in the CDR3. In germline, CDR1 is MGHRA, CDR2 YSYEKL. CDR3 sequence: CASRPNRGYYTF. CDR3 coding DNA: TGCGCCAGCAGGCCAAACAGGGGGTACTACACCTTC.

For the CDR3, the DNA is TGTGCCAGCAGCTTAGTGACGGACTATGGCTACACCTTC. It is translated as CASSLVTDYGYTF. The chain has TRBV5-4 and TRBJ1-2; D gene ambiguous. Germline CDR1 is SGHNT and CDR2 is YYREEE (reference sequence). This CDR3 spans 13 amino acids. Between the trimmed V and J ends, which lost 2 bases and 3 bases, there was a span of 8 bases. Filled out from reference TRBV5-4 and TRBJ1-2, the complete variable domain reads ETGVTQSPTHLIKTRGQQVTLRCSSQSGHNTVSWYQQALGQGPQFIFQYYREEENGRGNFPPRFSGLQFPNYSSELNVNALELDDSALYLCASSLVTDYGYTFGSGTRLTVV.

Concerning this clone: This sample includes further DNA sequences coding for the same CDR3. The rearrangement uses TRBV6-6 and TRBJ2-7; tentative D call: TRBD1 (6 bases). The CDR3 has 15 residues. Germline lookup yields CDR1 MNHNY and CDR2 SVGAGI (reference sequence). The V gene lost 2 bases and the J gene lost 3 bases, with 14 bases spanning the gap. In DNA, the CDR3 is TGTGCCAGCAGTTACAGCGGACAAGGGGGCTACGAGCAGTACTTC. This codes for CASSYSGQGGYEQYF.

The chain joins TRBV13 to TRBJ2-2, with D maybe TRBD2 (6 bases). The V and J ends lost 5 bases and 4 bases respectively, with 17 bases between them. Germline V CDR1 and CDR2: PRHDT, FYEKMQ (reference sequence). This CDR3 is 16 amino acids long. The CDR3 DNA sequence: TGTGCCAGCAGCCGACTAGAGCTAGTGGGCACCGGGGAGCTGTTTTTT. Its protein is CASSRLELVGTGELFF.

CDR3 sequence (DNA): TGTGCCAGCAGTCAGGGGTCGAGTTACGAGCAGTACTTC. Amino acid sequence: CASSQGSSYEQYF. The genes are TRBV6-5 and TRBJ2-7, with TRBD1 as a possible D gene (6 bases). CDR3 length: 13 residues. The V end was cut by 5 bases, the J end by 4 bases, with 12 bases between. CDR1 and CDR2 from the germline V gene are MNHEY and SVGAGI.

This chain uses TRBV27 with TRBJ1-5, with TRBD1 identical over 8 bases. With V trimmed by 6 bases and J by 0 bases, 13 bases remained unmatched. The CDR3 is 18 residues long. Per the germline V gene, CDR1 is MNHEY and CDR2 is SMNVEV (reference sequence). In DNA, the CDR3 is TGTGCCAGCAGACCGGACAGGGCGCTCCATTATAGCAATCAGCCCCAGCATTTT. Its protein product is CASRPDRALHYSNQPQHF.

As concerns this clone: Other DNA sequences within the sample encode an identical CDR3. The rearrangement uses TRBV4-1 and TRBJ2-5, with D perhaps TRBD1 or TRBD2 (5 bases each). Deletions cut 3 bases from V and 1 base from J, with 6 bases between. CDR3 length: 13 residues. The germline gives CDR1 MGHRA, CDR2 YSYEKL. The CDR3 region is CASSQGPQETQYF. The CDR3 DNA is TGCGCCAGCAGCCAGGGACCCCAAGAGACCCAGTACTTC.

The J gene is TRBJ2-1, the V gene TRBV27; 15 positions agree with TRBD2. Trimming cost V 5 bases and J 0 bases; bases outside gene matches: 8. Germline V CDR1 and CDR2: MNHEY, SMNVEV (reference sequence). The CDR3 runs 19 residues. CDR3 DNA sequence: TGTGCCAGCAGTGGGGCCGGGACTAGCGGGAGGATCTCCTACAATGAGCAGTTCTTC. Translated, it gives CASSGAGTSGRISYNEQFF.

Points on this clone: Additional DNA sequences in this sample encode the identical CDR3. This chain uses TRBV5-1 with TRBJ2-7; the D gene is possibly TRBD1 (6 bases). V dropped 4 bases and J dropped 0 bases, with 8 bases sitting between them. CDR3 length equals 13 residues. Looked up from germline, CDR1 is SGHRS and CDR2 is YFSETQ. The CDR3 sequence is CASSRDTSYEQYF. As DNA, the CDR3 is TGCGCCAGCAGCCGGGACACCTCCTACGAGCAGTACTTC.

This chain uses TRBV10-3 with TRBJ2-7, with a tentative D call TRBD2 (6 bases). The V and J ends lost 6 bases and 0 bases respectively, with 12 bases between them. CDR1 is ENHRY and CDR2 is SYGVKD in the germline V gene. The length of the CDR3 is 14 residues. In DNA, the CDR3 is TGTGCCATCAGCTACACTAGCACCTCCTACGAGCAGTACTTC. Its translation: CAISYTSTSYEQYF.

Comments on this clone: Distinct nucleotide sequences in the sample also encode this CDR3. V gene TRBV11-2 combines with J gene TRBJ2-3; D is uncertain. The CDR3 consists of 11 residues. The germline V gene has CDR1 SGHAT and CDR2 FQNNGV. Between the trimmed V and J ends, which lost 2 bases and 5 bases, there was a span of 2 bases. The CDR3, as DNA: TGTGCCAGCAGCTTATTAGATACGCAGTATTTT. Translated: CASSLLDTQYF.

In the case of this clone: The sample has other DNA sequences that encode this CDR3 too. The chain employs TRBV15 and TRBJ1-6, with a weak D call TRBD1 (5 bases). The CDR3 runs to 13 residues. CDR1 LNHNV and CDR2 YYDKDF come from the germline V gene (reference sequence). V was clipped by 3 bases and J by 7 bases, with 7 bases between them. CDR3 sequence: CATSRGRNSPLHF. DNA for the CDR3: TGTGCCACCAGCAGGGGACGGAATTCACCCCTCCACTTT.

The count of this clone is one. This chain uses TRBV5-4 with TRBJ1-1; TRBD1 matches at 8 bases. Per the germline V gene, CDR1 is SGHNT and CDR2 is YYREEE (reference sequence). V was clipped by 0 bases and J by 1 base; unmatched bases: 5. The CDR3 spans 16 residues. DNA for the CDR3: TGTGCCAGCAGCTTGGAGGGACAGGTGCGGAACACTGAAGCTTTCTTT. Its protein product is CASSLEGQVRNTEAFF. Full variable domain (rest looked up from reference TRBV5-4 and TRBJ1-1): ETGVTQSPTHLIKTRGQQVTLRCSSQSGHNTVSWYQQALGQGPQFIFQYYREEENGRGNFPPRFSGLQFPNYSSELNVNALELDDSALYLCASSLEGQVRNTEAFFGQGTRLTVV.

The chain uses TRBV5-4 and TRBJ2-1; D not certain. This CDR3 spans 12 amino acids. Trimming took off 0 bases at V and 10 bases at J, with 8 bases between the two ends. Per the germline V gene, CDR1 is SGHNT and CDR2 is YYREEE (reference sequence). The CDR3 spells CASSLGVNEQFF. The CDR3 DNA reads as TGTGCCAGCAGCTTGGGCGTAAACGAGCAGTTCTTC.

The chain employs TRBV6-5 and TRBJ2-2, with unresolved D. Between the trimmed V and J ends, which lost 5 bases and 3 bases, there was a span of 7 bases. Germline CDR1 is MNHEY and CDR2 is SVGAGI. The CDR3 runs 13 residues. The CDR3 DNA sequence: TGTGCCAGCAGTCGCGAACACACCGGGGAGCTGTTTTTT. Encoded protein: CASSREHTGELFF.